This T cell receptor beta chain was observed in a study of OX40 agonist ivuxolimab in advanced cancers. Profiling relied on immunoSEQ multiplex PCR, and the TCRdb table lists in-frame clones only, not all of them. The data contain tens of thousands of clones, 94% of them singletons. There are 14 residues in the CDR3. Germline assignment: CDR1 SGHTA and CDR2 FQGTGA. V lost 2 bases, J lost 4 bases, and 8 bases lay in between. The sequencing here drew on CD4+ or CD8+ T cells sorted from blood, taken in a trial of the OX40 agonist ivuxolimab. This sequence joins TRBV7-3 and TRBJ2-2; no reliable D call. This receptor was obtained from an adult with an advanced solid tumor such as melanoma, head and neck, liver or kidney cancer. CDR3 amino acids: CASSLSGPTGELFF. CDR3 bases: TGTGCCAGCAGCTTATCAGGACCCACCGGGGAGCTGTTTTTT.